A selection of T cell receptor beta chains follows, all from one sample in a study of regulatory and conventional T cells in RAG deficiency. Only in-frame clones appear in the TCRdb table, and some are missing; sequencing was by immunoSEQ multiplex PCR. The sample gives about 9,500 clones, roughly 90% of which show up once; over 1% is in the top ten. This sample was shared with a second study, whose subject was regulatory T cells.

Sequenced input: Tregs sorted from blood. The receptor set was obtained from a human donor in good health. Each CDR3 is given with its conserved first and last residue. A D gene is named only where the DNA matches it firmly. Some rows mark clone size as missing; the rest say once, few, many or name a class of expanded clone.

D gene: -
V gene: TRBV2
J gene: TRBJ2-1
clone size: -
CDR3 DNA: TGTGCCAGCAGCCCGGACAGCGGAAGCTCCTACAATGAGCAGTTCTTC
CDR3 protein: CASSPDSGSSYNEQFF

D gene: -
V gene: TRBV19
J gene: TRBJ1-1
clone size: -
CDR3 DNA: TGTGCCAGTAGTCTGACCAGGGACACTGAAGCTTTCTTT
CDR3 protein: CASSLTRDTEAFF

D gene: -
V gene: TRBV6-6
J gene: TRBJ1-2
clone size: -
CDR3 DNA: TGTGCCAGCAGTCAATCAATGGGAGGCTACACCTTC
CDR3 protein: CASSQSMGGYTF

D gene: -
V gene: TRBV2
J gene: TRBJ2-1
clone size: -
CDR3 DNA: TGTGCCAGCAGTGCTAGACAGCTCAACTCCTACAATGAGCAGTTCTTC
CDR3 protein: CASSARQLNSYNEQFF

D gene: -
V gene: TRBV11-3
J gene: TRBJ2-7
clone size: -
CDR3 DNA: TGTGCCAGCAGCTTAGATGACCGATACGAGCAGTACTTC
CDR3 protein: CASSLDDRYEQYF

D gene: TRBD1
V gene: TRBV6-5
J gene: TRBJ1-4
clone size: once
CDR3 DNA: TGTGCCAGCAGGAGGGACAGGGTGAGCGAAAAACTGTTTTTT
CDR3 protein: CASRRDRVSEKLFF

D gene: TRBD2
V gene: TRBV5-5
J gene: TRBJ2-7
clone size: -
CDR3 DNA: TGTGCCAGCAGCTTCCTAGCGGGAGTGCGGGAGCAGTACTTC
CDR3 protein: CASSFLAGVREQYF

D gene: -
V gene: TRBV7-9
J gene: TRBJ2-7
clone size: few
CDR3 DNA: TGTGCCAGCAGCTTAGTGGCAGTAGATTTCCACGAGCAGTACTTC
CDR3 protein: CASSLVAVDFHEQYF

D gene: TRBD1
V gene: TRBV9
J gene: TRBJ2-5
clone size: -
CDR3 DNA: TGTGCCAGCAGCGGGGGGACAGGGGCTTTGGTTGAGACCCAGTACTTC
CDR3 protein: CASSGGTGALVETQYF

D gene: -
V gene: TRBV27
J gene: TRBJ2-5
clone size: -
CDR3 DNA: TGTGCCAGCAGTCGTGGTCGAACGGAGACCCAGTACTTC
CDR3 protein: CASSRGRTETQYF

D gene: TRBD2
V gene: TRBV6-5
J gene: TRBJ2-3
clone size: once
CDR3 DNA: TGTGCCAGCAGTCTAGCGGGCTTAACCACAGATACGCAGTATTTT
CDR3 protein: CASSLAGLTTDTQYF